This T cell receptor beta chain was identified during a study of T cells in Graves' hyperthyroidism and ophthalmopathy. Study context: Once the initial diagnosis was made, peripheral blood was obtained before any treatment.

The CDR3 covers 16 residues. V lost 1 base to trimming and J lost 1 base, with 16 bases between them. Germline V gene lookup returns CDR1 DFQATT and CDR2 SNEGSKA (reference sequence). Each diagnosis was grounded in clinical symptoms, serum thyroxine and TRAb, thyroid ultrasound, and orbital computed tomography. Isolation of PBMCs was performed on about 10 ml fresh peripheral blood. The investigators amplified TCR beta CDR3 regions from RNA transcripts. In the first-round RT-PCR of the TCR CDR3, the HTBI primer set was used. TCRdb re-analysed the multiplex PCR reads in MiXCR, keeping a single row per CDR3 protein. This sample has about 640,000 distinct CDR3 sequences; roughly 20% occur once, and the top ten carry 34%. This clonotype was counted only a few times.

This rearrangement joins TRBV20-1 to TRBJ2-5; perhaps TRBD2 as D (6 bases). The clonotype originates from a man under 40 with Graves' ophthalmopathy. Sequencing input: blood. The DNA for the CDR3 is TGCAGTGCTAGAGGTGTCGGGGGTAATCTCCAAGAGACCCAGTACTTC. Protein: CSARGVGGNLQETQYF.